Below, 14 T cell receptor beta chains from the same sample are listed, as sequenced in a study of blood T cell repertoires in COVID-19. The assay was immunoSEQ multiplex PCR, and TCRdb's table has in-frame clones only and misses some. Counted here are about 350,000 clones, 88% occurring once; the ten biggest clones make up approximately 0.93%. Sequencing input: PBMCs or T cells enriched from blood (not recorded which). The receptors shown here come from a woman in her thirties who had been exposed to COVID-19.

The chain joins TRBV19 to TRBJ1-2, with D hard to call. Germline CDR1 is LNHDA and CDR2 is SQIVND (reference sequence). Trimming removed 3 bases at V and 4 bases at J, with 9 bases between. The length of the CDR3 is 13 residues. As DNA, the CDR3 is TGTGCCAGTAGTATGACGGGGTTCTATGGCTACACCTTC. This translates into CASSMTGFYGYTF.

The V gene is TRBV28, the J gene TRBJ1-1; maybe TRBD1 (5 bases). Germline lookup yields CDR1 MDHEN and CDR2 SYDVKM. This CDR3 has 15 residues. The V gene lost 4 bases and the J gene lost 2 bases, with 14 bases spanning the gap. This chain's CDR3 is CASSWGGTKNTEAFF. The CDR3 nucleotides read TGTGCCAGCAGTTGGGGAGGGACCAAAAACACTGAAGCTTTCTTT.

The chain joins TRBV9 to TRBJ2-3; 8 bases match TRBD2. The CDR3 is 16 residues long. In germline, CDR1 is SGDLS, CDR2 YYNGEE. Trimming at V came to 4 bases and at J to 4 bases, leaving 11 bases not matched to a gene. CDR3 region: CASSKNTGLGPDTQYF. In DNA form, the CDR3 reads TGTGCCAGCAGCAAAAATACGGGACTAGGGCCAGATACGCAGTATTTT. Complete variable domain (other parts from reference TRBV9 and TRBJ2-3): DSGVTQTPKHLITATGQRVTLRCSPRSGDLSVYWYQQSLDQGLQFLIQYYNGEERAKGNILERFSAQQFPDLHSELNLSSLELGDSALYFCASSKNTGLGPDTQYFGPGTRLTVL.

The CDR3 coding sequence is TGTGCCAGCAGCCAAGAACACCCGGGACTAGCGGGGAACACCGGGGAGCTGTTTTTT. It specifies CASSQEHPGLAGNTGELFF. The genes are TRBV3-1 (or the pseudogene TRBV3-2) and TRBJ2-2; 12 positions agree with TRBD2. The CDR3 length is 19 residues. CDR1 is LGHDT, CDR2 YNNKEL, per germline (reference sequence). Germline trimming cut 0 bases from V and 1 base from J; bases unmatched to any gene: 6.

V usage is TRBV6-5 and J usage is TRBJ1-3; no definite D call. Germline lookup yields CDR1 MNHEY and CDR2 SVGAGI. Trimming left V 5 bases short and J 1 base short, with 9 bases between. The CDR3 runs to 14 residues. The CDR3, as DNA: TGTGCCAGCAGTCCCGCAGGATCTGGAAACACCATATATTTT. Translating it yields CASSPAGSGNTIYF.

In its sample, this clone was seen once. The chain joins TRBV27 to TRBJ1-2, with TRBD1 as a possible D gene (5 bases). The V end was cut by 5 bases, the J end by 5 bases, with 12 bases between. The CDR3 consists of 13 residues. Germline V gives CDR1 MNHEY, CDR2 SMNVEV (reference sequence). This CDR3 reads CASSLTVEYGYTF. The DNA for the CDR3 is TGTGCCAGCAGTCTGACAGTAGAATATGGCTACACCTTC.

The chain is built from TRBV7-3 and TRBJ1-1, with a tentative D call TRBD1 (5 bases). V was shortened by 2 bases and J by 8 bases, with 12 bases between the two germline ends. The CDR3 consists of 13 residues. Germline loops: CDR1 SGHTA, CDR2 FQGTGA. In DNA form, the CDR3 reads TGTGCCAGCAGCTTATCGGGGGGTATCGAAGCTTTCTTT. This codes for CASSLSGGIEAFF.

The rearrangement links TRBV30 to TRBJ2-1; TRBD2 agrees at 12 bases. Germline V lookup: CDR1 GTSNPN, CDR2 SVGIG (reference sequence). There are 13 residues in the CDR3. V was clipped by 6 bases and J by 4 bases; unmatched bases: 1. CDR3 sequence: CACGTSGYNEQFF. As DNA, the CDR3 is TGTGCCTGCGGGACTAGCGGGTACAATGAGCAGTTCTTC.

This chain connects TRBV18 to TRBJ2-1; no reliable D call. V gave up 3 bases and J gave up 9 bases, with 9 bases separating them. Germline-derived CDR1 and CDR2 are KGHSH and LQKENI. CDR3 length: 12 amino acids. The CDR3 region is CASSPSTTEQFF. In nucleotides, the CDR3 is TGTGCCAGCTCACCGAGTACCACTGAGCAGTTCTTC.

This clone showed up just once. The chain employs TRBV6-5 and TRBJ1-1, with no clear D. The CDR3 loop spans 15 amino acids. V was clipped by 2 bases and J by 10 bases, with 20 bases between them. Germline V gene sequence: CDR1 MNHEY, CDR2 SVGAGI. The CDR3 nucleotides read TGTGCCAGCAGTTACCGCGCGGCCGGCCCTTCGTCAGCTTTCTTT. It translates to CASSYRAAGPSSAFF.

The chain has TRBV13 and TRBJ1-2, with TRBD1 matching over 8 bases. Germline V gene data show CDR1 as PRHDT and CDR2 as FYEKMQ (reference sequence). Germline trimming cut 2 bases from V and 5 bases from J; bases unmatched to any gene: 10. The CDR3 is made up of 16 amino acids. The CDR3 sequence: CASSLMGRGQGYGYTF. The DNA of the CDR3 is TGTGCCAGCAGCTTAATGGGCAGGGGGCAGGGTTATGGCTACACCTTC.

The rearrangement joins TRBV7-3 to TRBJ2-2; TRBD2 matches 8 bases. Trimming cost V 6 bases and J 1 base; bases outside gene matches: 4. The CDR3 extends over 15 amino acids. Germline values: CDR1 SGHTA, CDR2 FQGTGA. The CDR3 protein is CASRVAGRNTGELFF. As DNA, the CDR3 is TGTGCCAGCAGGGTAGCGGGAAGGAACACCGGGGAGCTGTTTTTT.

The chain uses TRBV29-1 and TRBJ1-1; D not certain. Germline V gene data show CDR1 as SQVTM and CDR2 as ANQGSEA. The CDR3 sequence is 11 residues long. Deletions cut 4 bases from V and 1 base from J, with 4 bases between. CDR3 loop: CSVARNTEAFF. The CDR3 DNA reads TGCAGCGTTGCTCGGAACACTGAAGCTTTCTTT.

This chain joins TRBV7-6 and TRBJ2-5; 9 bases fit TRBD2. CDR3 size: 16 residues. Germline V gene lookup returns CDR1 SGHVS and CDR2 FNYEAQ. V was pared by 5 bases and J by 5 bases, with 12 bases of the junction left unmatched. CDR3 sequence: CASSKSGRSLGETQYF. CDR3 sequence (DNA): TGTGCCAGCAGCAAAAGCGGGAGGAGCTTGGGGGAGACCCAGTACTTC.